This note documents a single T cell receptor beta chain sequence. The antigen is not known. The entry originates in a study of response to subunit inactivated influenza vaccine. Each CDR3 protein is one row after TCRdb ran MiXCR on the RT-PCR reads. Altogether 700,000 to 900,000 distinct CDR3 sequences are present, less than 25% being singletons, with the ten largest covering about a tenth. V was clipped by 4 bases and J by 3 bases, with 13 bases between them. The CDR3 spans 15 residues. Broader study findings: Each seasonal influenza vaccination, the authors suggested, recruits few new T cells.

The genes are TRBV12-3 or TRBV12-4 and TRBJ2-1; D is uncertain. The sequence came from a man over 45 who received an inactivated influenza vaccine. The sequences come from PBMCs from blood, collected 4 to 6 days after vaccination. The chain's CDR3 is CASSWVAVDYNEQFF. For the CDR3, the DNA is TGTGCCAGCAGTTGGGTCGCCGTGGACTACAATGAGCAGTTCTTC.